This T cell receptor beta chain was recorded in a study of Ad26.COV2.S vaccination and SARS-CoV-2 variants. Findings of the study overall: With respect to non-spike TCR breadth, vaccine and placebo recipients were similar.

Only in-frame clones appear in the TCRdb table, and some are missing; sequencing was by immunoSEQ multiplex PCR. The table includes approximately 250,000 clones, roughly 87% detected once. This CDR3 spans 13 amino acids. Germline V CDR1 and CDR2: MNHNY, SVGAGI (reference sequence). The V gene lost 0 bases and the J gene lost 5 bases, with 7 bases spanning the gap. The treatment is: approximately 18 received Ad26.COV2.S at low or high dose, single or two shots; several received placebo; per-sample allocation not given. Specimens were obtained on day 63 following the first vaccine or placebo injection. This clone was seen a single time. Its antigen is as yet unknown. The same CDR3 also results from other DNA sequences found in this sample.

The receptor was isolated from a person aged 18 to 59 who received the Ad26.COV2.S COVID-19 vaccine or a placebo. The chain joins TRBV6-6 to TRBJ1-2; D is ambiguous. Sequenced here: peripheral blood, sampled in a trial of Ad26.COV2.S vaccine versus placebo. The CDR3 bases are TGTGCCAGCAGTTACTCGGCCGGGTATGGCTACACCTTC. Protein sequence: CASSYSAGYGYTF.